These 8 T cell receptor beta chains were sequenced from one sample in a study of response to subunit inactivated influenza vaccine (dated by TCRdb to the late 2010s). The library relied on RT-PCR. Sequencer: Illumina HiSeq 2500. TCRdb reworked the public reads: Q25 trimming with fastp, MiXCR clone assembly, productive beta chains retained. CDR3 protein sequences are deduplicated, and each keeps its most common genes and DNA. Recorded for this sample are 450,000 to 600,000 distinct CDR3 sequences; 15% to 20% of them occurred a single time. The leading ten clones occupy about 3% of the sample. The input for sequencing was CD4+ T cells sorted from PBMCs, taken roughly 24 months after vaccination. The receptors were gathered from a man aged 45 to 70 who received an inactivated influenza vaccine. Donor details come from another sample of the same person, matched by shared clones.

The table lists this clonotype with many counts. The rearrangement uses TRBV29-1 and TRBJ2-5; D may be TRBD1 (5 bases). Germline CDR1 is SQVTM and CDR2 is ANQGSEA. V was cut by 0 bases and J by 4 bases, with 15 bases left in between. CDR3 length equals 15 residues. CDR3 in amino acids: CSVEDGRQPGETQYF. CDR3 nucleotide sequence: TGCAGCGTTGAAGATGGAAGACAGCCCGGAGAGACCCAGTACTTC.

The J gene is TRBJ2-1, the V gene TRBV20-1; D is ambiguous. V was pared by 6 bases and J by 8 bases, with 8 bases between. This CDR3 comprises 10 residues. Germline loops: CDR1 DFQATT, CDR2 SNEGSKA (reference sequence). For the CDR3, the DNA is TGCAGTGCAAGGGTGGATGAGCAGTTCTTC. Amino acid sequence: CSARVDEQFF.

This clonotype was seen a few times. The genes are TRBV20-1 and TRBJ2-7; D is unresolved. Trimming took 4 bases from V and 4 from J, leaving 11 bases between them. The V gene's germline CDR1 is DFQATT and CDR2 SNEGSKA (reference sequence). This CDR3 has 12 residues. CDR3 coding DNA: TGCAGTGCTACTCTCAAAGGATACGAGCAGTACTTC. Translating it yields CSATLKGYEQYF.

The chain links TRBV11-2 to TRBJ2-3; D possibly corresponds to TRBD1 (6 bases). The CDR3 length is 15 residues. Germline V gene data show CDR1 as SGHAT and CDR2 as FQNNGV. Trimming pared 5 bases from V and 0 bases from J, leaving 12 bases between. The CDR3 reads CASSPATGSTDTQYF. CDR3 bases: TGTGCCAGCAGCCCGGCGACAGGCAGCACAGATACGCAGTATTTT.

This clonotype was picked up many times. V and J are TRBV20-1 and TRBJ2-3, with 9 bases identical to TRBD2. The CDR3 consists of 17 residues. The germline V gene encodes CDR1 DFQATT and CDR2 SNEGSKA (reference sequence). J gave up 3 bases and V 2 bases, and 12 bases lay outside the gene matches. The CDR3 here is CSARTPPGSGGTDTQYF. The CDR3 DNA follows: TGCAGTGCTAGAACCCCTCCGGGCAGCGGGGGGACAGATACGCAGTATTTT.

The V and J genes are TRBV15 and TRBJ2-1, with TRBD2 matching over 9 bases. With V trimmed by 4 bases and J by 8 bases, 15 bases remained unmatched. CDR1 is LNHNV, CDR2 YYDKDF, per germline (reference sequence). The CDR3 is 17 residues long. The CDR3: CATSTRTSGRSPDEQFF. For the CDR3, the DNA is TGTGCCACCAGCACCCGAACCAGCGGGAGGAGTCCAGATGAGCAGTTCTTC.

The chain couples TRBV11-2 to TRBJ1-1; D unclear. In germline, CDR1 is SGHAT, CDR2 FQNNGV. The CDR3 contains 16 residues. Between the trimmed V and J ends, which lost 0 bases and 1 base, there was a span of 12 bases. This CDR3 reads CASSLERVWRNTEAFF. CDR3 nucleotides: TGTGCCAGCAGCTTAGAGAGGGTCTGGCGGAACACTGAAGCTTTCTTT.

This clonotype was detected ten times or more. The rearrangement uses TRBV7-9 and TRBJ2-2; 7 bases are a match to TRBD1. The CDR3 is 14 amino acids. Germline V gene lookup returns CDR1 SEHNR and CDR2 FQNEAQ (reference sequence). The ends lost 5 bases at V and 3 bases at J; junction bases unmatched: 3. The CDR3 DNA is TGTGCCAGCAGCCTGGACAGGCACACCGGGGAGCTGTTTTTT. This gives the protein CASSLDRHTGELFF.